The 22 T cell receptor beta chains reported below all come from one sample, sequenced in a study of shared clonotypes between healthy human individuals. Assay used: immunoSEQ multiplex PCR; TCRdb lists only in-frame clones, some missing. The repertoire holds roughly 2.2 million clones, with over 90% as singletons. Material: naive CD4+ T cells from PBMCs. Subset specified: CD45RA+ positively selected. These receptors all stem from a man between 18 and 35 years old in good health. Some clones in this sample may be carry-over from other donors' samples.

The CDR3, as DNA: TGTGCCAGCAGCTTAGGACTAGCGGGGGGGGCCACAGATACGCAGTATTTT. The encoded protein is CASSLGLAGGATDTQYF. The chain recombines TRBV7-9 with TRBJ2-3; the match to TRBD2 covers 14 bases. Germline V CDR1 and CDR2: SEHNR, FQNEAQ (reference sequence). V was clipped by 1 base and J by 2 bases; unmatched bases: 2. This CDR3 has 17 amino acids.

V gene TRBV18 combines with J gene TRBJ2-7; 8 bases line up with TRBD1. The CDR3 is 15 residues long. Germline assignment: CDR1 KGHSH and CDR2 LQKENI. V was clipped by 4 bases and J by 2 bases; unmatched bases: 7. CDR3 residues: CASSLDRGRTYEQYF. DNA for the CDR3: TGTGCCAGCTCACTAGACAGGGGTCGTACCTACGAGCAGTACTTC.

This chain links TRBV19 with TRBJ1-3; D possibly corresponds to TRBD1 (5 bases). The CDR3 is 15 residues long. V shed 5 bases and J shed 8 bases, with 19 bases lying between them. CDR1 is LNHDA and CDR2 is SQIVND in the germline V gene (reference sequence). CDR3 amino acids: CASSLTGPVGDTIYF. CDR3 DNA: TGTGCCAGTAGTTTAACGGGACCGGTAGGAGACACCATATATTTT. Variable domain in full (rest from reference TRBV19 and TRBJ1-3): DGGITQSPKYLFRKEGQNVTLSCEQNLNHDAMYWYRQDPGQGLRLIYYSQIVNDFQKGDIAEGYSVSREKKESFPLTVTSAQKNPTAFYLCASSLTGPVGDTIYFGEGSWLTVV.

The chain employs TRBV18 and TRBJ2-6; 7 nucleotides line up with TRBD2. This CDR3 contains 15 residues. The trim removed 4 bases at V and 9 bases at J, leaving 9 bases unmatched. Germline V lookup: CDR1 KGHSH, CDR2 LQKENI. Here the CDR3 DNA reads TGTGCCAGCTCACGGACTGAGGGACTACTCAACGTCCTGACTTTC. Its protein product is CASSRTEGLLNVLTF.

The chain recombines TRBV2 with TRBJ2-1; the D gene could be TRBD1 or TRBD2 (5 bases each). V was cut by 4 bases and J by 0 bases, with 13 bases left in between. Germline lookup yields CDR1 SNHLY and CDR2 FYNNEI. The CDR3 runs 16 residues. The chain's CDR3 is CASSVGRGASYNEQFF. The CDR3 bases are TGTGCCAGCAGTGTTGGGAGAGGGGCCTCCTACAATGAGCAGTTCTTC. Using reference TRBV2 and TRBJ2-1 for the parts outside the CDR3, the full variable domain is EPEVTQTPSHQVTQMGQEVILRCVPISNHLYFYWYRQILGQKVEFLVSFYNNEISEKSEIFDDQFSVERPDGSNFTLKIRSTKLEDSAMYFCASSVGRGASYNEQFFGPGTRLTVL.

The V gene is TRBV5-1, the J gene TRBJ1-2; tentative D call: TRBD1 (6 bases). This CDR3 region has 15 residues. Per germline, CDR1 SGHRS and CDR2 YFSETQ. Trimming pared 4 bases from V and 5 bases from J, leaving 18 bases between. The CDR3: CASSPWTASGYGYTF. In DNA, the CDR3 is TGCGCCAGCAGCCCTTGGACAGCATCTGGATATGGCTACACCTTC.

The chain combines TRBV6-5 with TRBJ1-6, with 7 bases aligning to TRBD1. After removal of 4 bases from V and 6 bases from J, the junction contained 9 bases not matched to a gene. Germline values: CDR1 MNHEY, CDR2 SVGAGI. CDR3 length: 16 amino acids. For the CDR3, the DNA is TGTGCCAGCAGTTTCTACAGGGGACCAACTAATTCACCCCTCCACTTT. The encoded protein is CASSFYRGPTNSPLHF.

The V gene is TRBV27, the J gene TRBJ1-2; tentative D call: TRBD1 (5 bases). The CDR3 has 18 residues. In germline, CDR1 is MNHEY, CDR2 SMNVEV (reference sequence). V was trimmed by 5 bases and J by 4 bases, leaving 26 bases between them. The CDR3 nucleotides read TGTGCCAGCAGTCACTTCGGGACGGCCGTTGGCCGATCCTATGGCTACACCTTC. Translation gives CASSHFGTAVGRSYGYTF.

CDR3: CASQQDRRDQPQHF. The CDR3, as DNA: TGTGCCAGCCAGCAGGACAGGAGGGATCAGCCCCAGCATTTT. V and J are TRBV6-5 and TRBJ1-5; 7 bases map to TRBD1. V lost 8 bases and J lost 5; bases outside the gene matches: 9. The CDR3 consists of 14 residues. Germline CDR1 and CDR2: MNHEY and SVGAGI.

The chain joins TRBV9 to TRBJ2-6; D may be TRBD1 or TRBD2 (5 bases each). CDR3 length: 16 residues. V was cut by 4 bases and J by 4 bases, with 15 bases left in between. CDR1 is SGDLS and CDR2 is YYNGEE in the germline V gene. As DNA, the CDR3 is TGTGCCAGCAGCCTAGGGACCTCGGCGGGGGCCAACGTCCTGACTTTC. Encoded protein: CASSLGTSAGANVLTF.

The V call is TRBV5-1, the J call TRBJ2-5; no firm D call. Trimming removed 4 bases from V and 2 bases from J, with 12 bases in between. The CDR3 consists of 14 residues. CDR1 and CDR2 from the germline V gene are SGHRS and YFSETQ. CDR3 region: CASSNLGSQETQYF. The DNA of the CDR3 is TGCGCCAGCAGCAACCTGGGGTCGCAAGAGACCCAGTACTTC.

The chain has TRBV6-1 and TRBJ1-6; D remains ambiguous. CDR1 is MNHNS and CDR2 is SASEGT in the germline V gene. CDR3 length: 13 residues. V dropped 0 bases and J dropped 7 bases, with 4 bases sitting between them. The CDR3 DNA reads as TGTGCCAGCAGTGAAGCGCGGAATTCACCCCTCCACTTT. This encodes CASSEARNSPLHF.

The CDR3 DNA sequence: TGTGCCAGCAGTTTAGGGACTAGCGGACAAGGAGGGGAGCAGTACTTC. Its protein is CASSLGTSGQGGEQYF. The V and J genes are TRBV2 and TRBJ2-7; 11 bases align to TRBD2. The germline CDR1 and CDR2 sequences are SNHLY and FYNNEI. With V trimmed by 5 bases and J by 7 bases, 13 bases remained unmatched. The CDR3 is 16 amino acids.

This sequence joins TRBV28 and TRBJ2-7; D is possibly TRBD1 or TRBD2 (5 bases each). This CDR3 comprises 15 residues. The V end lost 6 bases, the J end lost 1 base, and 16 bases lay between the germline ends. Germline-derived CDR1 and CDR2 are MDHEN and SYDVKM. As DNA, the CDR3 is TGTGCCAGCAGATCCGGGACGGCGCAATCCTACGAGCAGTACTTC. It translates to CASRSGTAQSYEQYF. Filled out from reference TRBV28 and TRBJ2-7, the complete variable domain reads DVKVTQSSRYLVKRTGEKVFLECVQDMDHENMFWYRQDPGLGLRLIYFSYDVKMKEKGDIPEGYSVSREKKERFSLILESASTNQTSMYLCASRSGTAQSYEQYFGPGTRLTVT.

Note on this clone: Other DNA sequences within the sample encode an identical CDR3. The chain carries TRBV28 and TRBJ2-5; no definite D call. Germline V CDR1 and CDR2: MDHEN, SYDVKM. The CDR3 length is 11 residues. The V gene lost 6 bases and the J gene lost 2 bases, with 4 bases spanning the gap. The CDR3 coding sequence is TGTGCCAGCAGATTGCAAGAGACCCAGTACTTC. It encodes CASRLQETQYF.

This clone was seen once. V usage is TRBV7-9 and J usage is TRBJ1-3; the match to TRBD1 covers 10 bases. CDR3 length equals 17 residues. Germline V CDR1 and CDR2: SEHNR, FQNEAQ (reference sequence). With V trimmed by 4 bases and J by 0 bases, 6 bases remained unmatched. CDR3 sequence reads: CASSSGQGLLSGNTIYF. Written as DNA, the CDR3 is TGTGCCAGCAGCTCGGGACAGGGGCTCCTCTCTGGAAACACCATATATTTT.

The V gene is TRBV12-5, the J gene TRBJ2-2, with 9 bases matching TRBD1. The V segment lost 2 bases and the J segment 6 bases; nucleotides outside the gene matches: 4. Germline V gene data show CDR1 as LGHNT and CDR2 as FRNRAP. The CDR3 covers 15 residues. DNA for the CDR3: TGTGCTAGTGGTTTGTACAGGGGGCCGGCCGGGGAGCTGTTTTTT. Its translation is CASGLYRGPAGELFF. Complete variable domain (other parts from reference TRBV12-5 and TRBJ2-2): DARVTQTPRHKVTEMGQEVTMRCQPILGHNTVFWYRQTMMQGLELLAYFRNRAPLDDSGMPKDRFSAEMPDATLATLKIQPSEPRDSAVYFCASGLYRGPAGELFFGEGSRLTVL.

About this clone: Other nucleotide sequences in the sample specify the same CDR3. J is TRBJ2-5 and V is TRBV5-1; D remains unclear. The CDR3 consists of 12 residues. The V and J ends lost 4 bases and 0 bases respectively, with 4 bases between them. Germline lookup yields CDR1 SGHRS and CDR2 YFSETQ. CDR3 protein: CASSADQETQYF. The CDR3 coding sequence is TGCGCCAGCAGCGCAGACCAAGAGACCCAGTACTTC.

The chain combines TRBV5-6 with TRBJ1-2; D is uncertain. Trimming stripped 0 bases from V and 4 bases from J, with 13 bases between. The V gene's germline CDR1 is SGHDT and CDR2 YYEEEE. The CDR3 runs to 15 residues. In DNA, the CDR3 is TGTGCCAGCAGCTTGGGAAAGTCGGACGGCTATGGCTACACCTTC. The encoded protein is CASSLGKSDGYGYTF.

This clone was seen more than once but under ten times. The chain uses TRBV29-1 and TRBJ1-5; D not resolved. CDR1 and CDR2 from the germline V gene are SQVTM and ANQGSEA. V was pared by 6 bases and J by 8 bases, with 14 bases between. CDR3 length: 12 residues. The CDR3 bases are TGCAGCGTCGGCGGGCCCCGGGAGCCCCAGCATTTT. Translation: CSVGGPREPQHF.

Concerning this clone itself: The sample carries other DNA sequences with the same CDR3. The chain couples TRBV5-1 to TRBJ2-1, with D perhaps TRBD2 (5 bases). Germline V gives CDR1 SGHRS, CDR2 YFSETQ. The CDR3 covers 15 residues. V lost 2 bases and J 0 bases, leaving 9 bases between the germline ends. For the CDR3, the DNA is TGCGCCAGCAGCTTAAGCGGAAGCTCCTACAATGAGCAGTTCTTC. It yields the protein CASSLSGSSYNEQFF.

The genes are TRBV19 and TRBJ2-7; no reliable D call. The CDR3 contains 15 residues. Germline assignment: CDR1 LNHDA and CDR2 SQIVND (reference sequence). V lost 6 bases, J lost 7 bases, and 22 bases lay in between. CDR3 loop: CASSPRMTDSREQYF. In DNA form, the CDR3 reads TGTGCCAGTAGCCCCAGGATGACCGATTCCCGGGAGCAGTACTTC.